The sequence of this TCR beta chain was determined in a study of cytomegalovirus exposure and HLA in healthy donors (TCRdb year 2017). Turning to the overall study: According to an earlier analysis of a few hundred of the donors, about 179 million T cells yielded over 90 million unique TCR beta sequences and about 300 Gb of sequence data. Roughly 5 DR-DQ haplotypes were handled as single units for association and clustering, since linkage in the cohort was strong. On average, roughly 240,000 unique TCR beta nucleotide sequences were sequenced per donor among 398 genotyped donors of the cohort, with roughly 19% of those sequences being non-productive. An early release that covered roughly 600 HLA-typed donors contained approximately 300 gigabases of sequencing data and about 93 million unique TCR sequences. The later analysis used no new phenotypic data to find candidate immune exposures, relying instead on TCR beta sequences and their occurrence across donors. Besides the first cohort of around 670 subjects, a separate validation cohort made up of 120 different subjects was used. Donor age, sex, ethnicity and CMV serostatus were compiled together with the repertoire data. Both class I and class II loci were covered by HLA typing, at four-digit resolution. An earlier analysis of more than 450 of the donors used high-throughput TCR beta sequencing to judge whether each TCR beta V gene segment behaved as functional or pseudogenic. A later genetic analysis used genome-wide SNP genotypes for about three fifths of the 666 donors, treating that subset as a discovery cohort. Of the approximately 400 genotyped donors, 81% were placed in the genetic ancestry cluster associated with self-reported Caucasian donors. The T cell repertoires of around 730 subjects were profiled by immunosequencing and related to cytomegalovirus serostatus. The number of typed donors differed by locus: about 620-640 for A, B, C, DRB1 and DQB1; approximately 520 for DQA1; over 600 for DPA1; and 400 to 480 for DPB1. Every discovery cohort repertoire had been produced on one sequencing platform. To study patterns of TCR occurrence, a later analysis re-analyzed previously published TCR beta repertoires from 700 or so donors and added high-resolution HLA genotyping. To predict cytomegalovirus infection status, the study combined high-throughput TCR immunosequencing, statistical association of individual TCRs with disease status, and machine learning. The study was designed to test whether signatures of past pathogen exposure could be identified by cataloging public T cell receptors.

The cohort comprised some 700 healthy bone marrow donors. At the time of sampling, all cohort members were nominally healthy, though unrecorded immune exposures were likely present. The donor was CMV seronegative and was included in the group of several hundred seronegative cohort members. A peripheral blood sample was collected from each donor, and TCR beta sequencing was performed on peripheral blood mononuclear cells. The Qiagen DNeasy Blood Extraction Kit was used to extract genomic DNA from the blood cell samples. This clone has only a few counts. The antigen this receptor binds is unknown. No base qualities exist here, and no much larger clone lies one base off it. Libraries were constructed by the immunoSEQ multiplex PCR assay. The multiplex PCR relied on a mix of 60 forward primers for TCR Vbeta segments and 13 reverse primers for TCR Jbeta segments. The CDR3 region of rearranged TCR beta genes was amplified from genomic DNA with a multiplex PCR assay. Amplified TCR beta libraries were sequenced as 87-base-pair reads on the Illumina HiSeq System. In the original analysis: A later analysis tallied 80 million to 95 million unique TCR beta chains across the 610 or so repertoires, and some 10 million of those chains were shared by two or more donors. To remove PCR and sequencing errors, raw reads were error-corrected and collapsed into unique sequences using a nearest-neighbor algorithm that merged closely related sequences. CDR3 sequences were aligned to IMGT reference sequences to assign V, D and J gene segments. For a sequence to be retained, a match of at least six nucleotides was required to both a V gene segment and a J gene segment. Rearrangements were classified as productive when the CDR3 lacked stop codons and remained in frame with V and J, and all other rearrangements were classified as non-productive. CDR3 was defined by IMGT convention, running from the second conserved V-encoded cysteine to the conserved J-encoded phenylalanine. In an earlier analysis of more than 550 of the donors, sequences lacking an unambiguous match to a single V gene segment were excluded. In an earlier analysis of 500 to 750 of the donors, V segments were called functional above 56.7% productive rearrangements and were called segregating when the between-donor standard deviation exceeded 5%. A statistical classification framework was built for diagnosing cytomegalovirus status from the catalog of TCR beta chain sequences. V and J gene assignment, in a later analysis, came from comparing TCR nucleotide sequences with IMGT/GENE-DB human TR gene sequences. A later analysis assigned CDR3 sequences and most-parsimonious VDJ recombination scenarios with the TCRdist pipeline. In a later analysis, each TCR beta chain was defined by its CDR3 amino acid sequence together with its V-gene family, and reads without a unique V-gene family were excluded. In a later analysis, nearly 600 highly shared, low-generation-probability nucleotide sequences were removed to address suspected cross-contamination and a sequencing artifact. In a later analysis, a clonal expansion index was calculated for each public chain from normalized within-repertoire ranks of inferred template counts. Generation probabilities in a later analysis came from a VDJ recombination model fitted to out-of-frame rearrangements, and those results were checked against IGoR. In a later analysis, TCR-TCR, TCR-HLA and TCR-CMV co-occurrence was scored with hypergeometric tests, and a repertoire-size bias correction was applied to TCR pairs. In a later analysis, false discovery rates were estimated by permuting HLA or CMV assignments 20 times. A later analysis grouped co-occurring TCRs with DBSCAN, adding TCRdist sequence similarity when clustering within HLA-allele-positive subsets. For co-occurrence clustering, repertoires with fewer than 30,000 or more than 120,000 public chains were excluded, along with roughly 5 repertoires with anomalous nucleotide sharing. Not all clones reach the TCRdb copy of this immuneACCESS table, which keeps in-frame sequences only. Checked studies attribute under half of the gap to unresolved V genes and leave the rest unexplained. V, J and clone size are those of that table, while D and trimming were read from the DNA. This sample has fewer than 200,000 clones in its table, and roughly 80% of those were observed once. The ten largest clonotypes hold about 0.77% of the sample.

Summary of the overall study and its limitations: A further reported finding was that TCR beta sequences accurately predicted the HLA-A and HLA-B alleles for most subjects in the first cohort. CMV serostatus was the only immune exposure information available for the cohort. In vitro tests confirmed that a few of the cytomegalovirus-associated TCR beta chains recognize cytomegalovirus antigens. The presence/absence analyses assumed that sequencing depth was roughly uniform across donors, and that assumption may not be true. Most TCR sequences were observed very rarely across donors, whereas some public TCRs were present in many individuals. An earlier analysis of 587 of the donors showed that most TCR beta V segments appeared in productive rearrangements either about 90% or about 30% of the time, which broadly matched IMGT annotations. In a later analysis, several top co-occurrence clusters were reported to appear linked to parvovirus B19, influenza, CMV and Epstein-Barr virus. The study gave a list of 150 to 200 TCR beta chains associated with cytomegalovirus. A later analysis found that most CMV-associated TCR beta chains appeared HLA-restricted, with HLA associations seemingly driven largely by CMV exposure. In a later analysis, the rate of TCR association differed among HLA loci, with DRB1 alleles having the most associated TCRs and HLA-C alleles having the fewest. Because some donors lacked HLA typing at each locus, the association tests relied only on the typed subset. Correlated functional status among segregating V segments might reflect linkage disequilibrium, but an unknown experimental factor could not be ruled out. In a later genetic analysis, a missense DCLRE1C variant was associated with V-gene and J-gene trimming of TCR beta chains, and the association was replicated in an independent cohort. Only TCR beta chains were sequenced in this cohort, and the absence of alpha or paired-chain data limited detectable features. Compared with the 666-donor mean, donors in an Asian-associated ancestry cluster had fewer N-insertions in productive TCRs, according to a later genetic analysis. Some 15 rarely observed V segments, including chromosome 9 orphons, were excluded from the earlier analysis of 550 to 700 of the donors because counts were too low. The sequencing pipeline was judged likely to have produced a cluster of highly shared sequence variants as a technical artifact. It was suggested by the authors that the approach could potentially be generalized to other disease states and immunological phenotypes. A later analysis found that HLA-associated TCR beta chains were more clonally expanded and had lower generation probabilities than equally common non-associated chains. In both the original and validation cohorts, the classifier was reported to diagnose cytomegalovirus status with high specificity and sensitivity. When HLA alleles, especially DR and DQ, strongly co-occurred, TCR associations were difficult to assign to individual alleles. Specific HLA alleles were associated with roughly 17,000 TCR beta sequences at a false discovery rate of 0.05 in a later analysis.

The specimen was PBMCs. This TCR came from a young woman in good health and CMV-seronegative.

The CDR3 has the sequence CASSVSGRAPETQYF. In nucleotide form, the sequence is TGTGCCAGCAGTGTTAGCGGGAGGGCCCCAGAGACCCAGTACTTC. The rearranged segments are TRBV2 and TRBJ2-5, with 11 bases aligning to TRBD2. The germline V and J ends show losses of 4 bases and 4 bases respectively, and no gene match explains 5 bases of the junction. The germline V gene supplies CDR1 SNHLY and CDR2 FYNNEI. Its CDR3 holds 15 amino acids, cysteine through phenylalanine. CDR3 DNA is the only sequence kept; it has 45 bases, read in frame from the first base.